These 9 T cell receptor beta chains came from one sample sequenced in a study of T cells after yellow fever vaccination. Using its own MiXCR run on the 5' RACE reads, TCRdb lists one record per CDR3 protein. The sample has tens of thousands of distinct CDR3 sequences, 6.5% to 9% seen once; the top ten hold less than 40%. The input for sequencing was CD8+ T cells sorted from PBMCs, taken 15 days after the yellow fever booster vaccination. The origin of the receptors is a man younger than 45 who received the YFV17D yellow fever vaccine.

The chain couples TRBV7-2 to TRBJ2-7, with D hard to call. The CDR3 runs to 14 residues. V was clipped by 5 bases and J by 0 bases, with 11 bases between them. Germline CDR1 SGHTA, CDR2 FQGNSA. CDR3 sequence reads: CASSLLSGSYEQYF. DNA of the CDR3: TGTGCCAGCAGCCTCCTGTCGGGCTCCTACGAGCAGTACTTC.

The sample holds many counts of this clonotype. V gene TRBV12-5 combines with J gene TRBJ2-3; the match to TRBD2 covers 7 bases. Per germline, CDR1 LGHNT and CDR2 FRNRAP. V lost 2 bases, J lost 4 bases, and 6 bases stayed unmatched. There are 15 residues in the CDR3. The CDR3 bases are TGTGCTAGTGGTTTGTTGACTAGCATGGCAGATACGCAGTATTTT. Translating it yields CASGLLTSMADTQYF. The full variable domain, completed using reference TRBV12-5 and TRBJ2-3, is DARVTQTPRHKVTEMGQEVTMRCQPILGHNTVFWYRQTMMQGLELLAYFRNRAPLDDSGMPKDRFSAEMPDATLATLKIQPSEPRDSAVYFCASGLLTSMADTQYFGPGTRLTVL.

The table lists this clonotype with many counts. The genes are TRBV5-1 and TRBJ2-7; the D gene is possibly TRBD1 (6 bases). The CDR3 has 16 amino acids. Looked up from germline, CDR1 is SGHRS and CDR2 is YFSETQ. Trimming removed 5 bases at V and 7 bases at J, with 25 bases between. CDR3 sequence (DNA): TGCGCCAGCAGTCCAGTGGGGGACACCCTACTTTGGGAGCAGTACTTC. This sequence encodes CASSPVGDTLLWEQYF.

This clonotype was counted at least ten times. The chain recombines TRBV25-1 with TRBJ1-1; D uncertain. Trimming removed 3 bases at V and 11 bases at J, with 16 bases between. Germline V lookup: CDR1 MGHDK, CDR2 SYGVNS. The CDR3 is 13 residues long. The CDR3: CASSDSGLLPAFF. For the CDR3, the DNA is TGTGCCAGCAGTGATAGCGGGCTTTTACCGGCTTTCTTT.

Many counts were recorded for this clonotype. In DNA form, the CDR3 reads TGTGCCAGCAGTGGGAAGCGTGGGGGGAGCTACAATATAATTCGGACCCTCCACTTT. Translation: CASSGKRGGSYNIIRTLHF. The V gene is TRBV6-1, the J gene TRBJ1-6; D may be TRBD1 (5 bases). Germline-derived CDR1 and CDR2 are MNHNS and SASEGT. CDR3 length: 19 residues. Trimming removed 4 bases at V and 14 bases at J, with 33 bases between.

The table lists this clonotype with many counts. This chain links TRBV4-3 with TRBJ2-1; the match to TRBD2 covers 7 bases. This CDR3 spans 14 amino acids. V lost 8 bases to trimming and J lost 4 bases; unmatched junction nucleotides: 8. Germline loops: CDR1 LGHNA, CDR2 YSLEER. The DNA for the CDR3 is TGCGCCAGCCGTGGGGCGGGAGAGTACAATGAGCAGTTCTTC. Its protein is CASRGAGEYNEQFF.

This clonotype was counted at least ten times. CDR3: CATSSLAGAYNEQFF. The CDR3 nucleotides read TGTGCCACCAGCAGCCTGGCGGGAGCCTACAATGAGCAGTTCTTC. The chain joins TRBV15 to TRBJ2-1, with 7 bases lining up with TRBD2. The CDR3 sequence is 15 residues long. The V and J ends lost 3 bases and 2 bases, in that order; junction bases with no gene match: 4. Germline V lookup: CDR1 LNHNV, CDR2 YYDKDF (reference sequence). The full variable domain, its missing parts supplied by reference TRBV15 and TRBJ2-1, is DAMVIQNPRYQVTQFGKPVTLSCSQTLNHNVMYWYQQKSSQAPKLLFHYYDKDFNNEADTPDNFQSRRPNTSFCFLDIRSPGLGDTAMYLCATSSLAGAYNEQFFGPGTRLTVL.

This clonotype was picked up many times. This chain links TRBV28 with TRBJ2-3; D remains ambiguous. Germline values: CDR1 MDHEN, CDR2 SYDVKM. Trimming removed 8 bases at V and 1 base at J, with 10 bases between. This CDR3 is built from 13 residues. The CDR3 bases are TGTGCCAGCGGTAATCCGGGCACAGATACGCAGTATTTT. Translating gives CASGNPGTDTQYF.

V usage is TRBV19 and J usage is TRBJ2-7; tentative D call: TRBD2 (5 bases). The ends were cut back, 0 bases at V and 6 bases at J, with 9 bases in the middle. The germline CDR1 and CDR2 sequences are LNHDA and SQIVND (reference sequence). The CDR3 runs to 13 residues. CDR3 residues: CASSIDRGSEQYF. CDR3 nucleotide sequence: TGTGCCAGTAGTATAGATCGGGGTTCCGAGCAGTACTTC.